The T cell receptor beta chain described here comes from a study of human thymus T cells. Resections obtained during corrective heart surgery supplied the thymus tissue. About this clone itself: Its antigen is not identified.

Study-wide results and limits: Thymic and blood repertoires appeared to show biased V and J gene usage.

The repertoire was sequenced with immunoSEQ multiplex PCR; TCRdb's copy has only in-frame clones and lacks some. The table shows 78,000 or so clones, with approximately 96% occurring only once. The specimen sequenced was thymus tissue. This clonotype was obtained from a boy under two years old with a congenital heart defect but otherwise immunologically healthy.

The CDR3 nucleotides read TGTGCCAGCAGTTTATGGACGGTAGGGCAGGGGAGAAGTAGCAATCAGCCCCAGCATTTT. Its translation: CASSLWTVGQGRSSNQPQHF. This chain links TRBV28 with TRBJ1-5, with a possible D match to TRBD1 (6 bases). Looked up from germline, CDR1 is MDHEN and CDR2 is SYDVKM. With 0 bases removed from V and 0 bases from J, the gap between germline ends came to 21 bases. The CDR3 contains 20 residues.